This T cell receptor beta chain came from a study of beta chain features in type 1 diabetes. The authors reverse transcribed all of the isolated RNA, so sequencing captured expressed TCRB transcripts. Libraries were prepared by immunoSEQ multiplex PCR; TCRdb keeps only in-frame clonotypes and omits some of them. The table includes 630,000 or so clones, 11% to 15% detected once. This CDR3 is built from 14 residues. V was pared by 4 bases and J by 5 bases, with 6 bases of the junction left unmatched. Germline V lookup: CDR1 SGHNT, CDR2 YYREEE (reference sequence). A heparinised blood draw that averaged about 120 mL was obtained once from each donor. Remarks on this clone: Its antigen is unknown.

Study outcomes and limitations: Shortening of TCRB CDR3s, moderate but significant, appeared in all four CD4+ subsets of Type 1 diabetes patients. Patients' naive, central memory and regulatory TCRB repertoires appeared more alike than those of healthy donors.

The origin of this receptor is a man aged 18 to 35 with type 1 diabetes. The sample taken for sequencing was naive CD4+ T cells from blood. The V call is TRBV5-4, the J call TRBJ2-3; 8 bases are a match to TRBD1. CDR3 in amino acids: CASSLDRAQDTQYF. DNA for the CDR3: TGTGCCAGCAGCCTGGACAGGGCTCAAGATACGCAGTATTTT.